These T cell receptor beta chains were read from a single sample in a study of memory CD4+ T cells and cytomegalovirus serostatus. Sequencing was performed with immunoSEQ multiplex PCR; in TCRdb, only in-frame clones are kept and a portion is missing. Of 40,000 to 55,000 clones listed, about 78% are singletons. Source material: memory CD4+ T cells from blood. The origin of the receptors is an adult in good health and CMV-seronegative. CDR3s include the opening cysteine and the closing phenylalanine or tryptophan. Fields, in order: clone size, V gene, D gene, J gene, CDR3 protein, CDR3 DNA. The D gene is left open where the match is weak. Some rows have no size entry. The others give once, few or many, or a class for an expanded clone.

NA	TRBV5-1	NA	TRBJ2-1	CASSLVAGQGYNEQFF	TGCGCCAGCAGCTTGGTAGCGGGACAGGGTTACAATGAGCAGTTCTTC
once	TRBV7-8	NA	TRBJ1-1	CASTISVARRFRTEAFF	TGTGCCAGCACCATTTCGGTAGCCAGGCGGTTTCGCACTGAAGCTTTCTTT
NA	TRBV7-9	NA	TRBJ1-1	CATRFTIPRRKRGGTEAFF	TGTGCCACCAGATTCACAATCCCGCGGAGGAAAAGGGGGGGAACTGAAGCTTTCTTT
NA	TRBV9	NA	TRBJ2-7	CASSVGGTSISYEQYF	TGTGCCAGCAGCGTAGGGGGGACTTCCATCTCCTACGAGCAGTACTTC
NA	TRBV6-1	NA	TRBJ1-3	CASSEGVPSGNTIYF	TGTGCCAGCAGTGAAGGGGTCCCCTCTGGAAACACCATATATTTT
NA	TRBV5-6	NA	TRBJ1-5	CASSLATHNQPQHF	TGTGCCAGCAGCTTGGCCACACACAATCAGCCCCAGCATTTT
NA	TRBV6-1	TRBD2	TRBJ2-1	CASTTRGTPYNEQFF	TGTGCCAGCACGACGCGGGGGACTCCCTACAATGAGCAGTTCTTC
NA	TRBV11-2	NA	TRBJ2-5	CASSRRGGGGSQETQYF	TGTGCCAGCAGCCGAAGGGGAGGCGGAGGGAGCCAAGAGACCCAGTACTTC
NA	TRBV9	NA	TRBJ2-1	CASSKDIGNEQFF	TGTGCCAGCAGCAAGGACATAGGCAATGAGCAGTTCTTC
NA	TRBV28	TRBD2	TRBJ2-1	CATCSPLLAEDNEQFF	TGTGCCACCTGCAGCCCCCTGCTAGCGGAAGACAATGAGCAGTTCTTC
NA	TRBV6-5	NA	TRBJ1-1	CASKANTEAFF	TGTGCCAGCAAGGCCAACACTGAAGCTTTCTTT
once	TRBV7-8	NA	TRBJ2-7	CASSLVRQDYEQYF	TGTGCCAGCAGCTTAGTTCGACAGGACTACGAGCAGTACTTC
few	TRBV4-2	NA	TRBJ1-5	CASSPNGGDGNQPQHF	TGTGCCAGCAGCCCGAATGGAGGGGACGGCAATCAGCCCCAGCATTTT
NA	TRBV29-1	TRBD2	TRBJ2-1	CSVGLAGVNEQFF	TGCAGCGTTGGACTAGCGGGAGTTAATGAGCAGTTCTTC
NA	TRBV9	NA	TRBJ1-1	CASSVDSSMNTEAFF	TGTGCCAGCAGCGTGGACAGTTCCATGAACACTGAAGCTTTCTTT
NA	TRBV6-5	NA	TRBJ1-1	CASSGSILGEAFF	TGTGCCAGCAGTGGCTCGATTTTGGGGGAAGCTTTCTTT
NA	TRBV4-1	NA	TRBJ2-1	CASSQEGGGMSVMSHRNEQFF	TGCGCCAGCAGCCAAGAGGGGGGAGGAATGAGCGTCATGAGTCATCGCAATGAGCAGTTCTTC
NA	TRBV2	NA	TRBJ2-6	CASAGSGANVLTF	TGTGCCAGCGCAGGCTCTGGGGCCAACGTCCTGACTTTC
NA	TRBV10-1	NA	TRBJ2-7	CASSEQQGGPYEQYF	TGCGCCAGCAGTGAACAACAGGGAGGTCCCTACGAGCAGTACTTC
NA	TRBV10-3	TRBD2	TRBJ2-4	CATRTSGSPGAKNIQYF	TGTGCCACCAGGACTAGCGGGAGCCCGGGGGCCAAAAACATTCAGTACTTC
NA	TRBV2	NA	TRBJ2-4	CASSPPDGLNIQYF	TGTGCCAGCAGTCCACCCGATGGATTGAACATTCAGTACTTC
NA	TRBV30	NA	TRBJ1-2	CAWREARGNYGYTF	TGTGCCTGGAGGGAAGCCAGGGGTAACTATGGCTACACCTTC
NA	TRBV6-6	NA	TRBJ2-1	CASKDFPLVEQFF	TGTGCCAGCAAGGACTTCCCGTTAGTTGAGCAGTTCTTC
NA	TRBV2	NA	TRBJ2-1	CASSDGVMANNEQFF	TGTGCCAGCAGTGACGGGGTTATGGCTAACAATGAGCAGTTCTTC
NA	TRBV9	NA	TRBJ2-1	CASSPGGGLSQEQFF	TGTGCCAGCAGCCCTGGAGGGGGGCTAAGCCAAGAGCAGTTCTTC
NA	TRBV11-2	TRBD2	TRBJ2-1	CASSFQIAGGNEQFF	TGTGCCAGCAGCTTCCAAATAGCGGGAGGTAATGAGCAGTTCTTC
NA	TRBV28	TRBD2	TRBJ2-3	CASSGPGLATDTQYF	TGTGCCAGCAGTGGCCCGGGACTAGCAACCGATACGCAGTATTTT
NA	TRBV25-1	TRBD1	TRBJ1-6	CASSESGAGGSPLHF	TGTGCCAGCAGTGAATCCGGGGCAGGGGGTTCACCCCTCCACTTT
few	TRBV27	TRBD1	TRBJ1-6	CASSKLGGQGYSPLHF	TGTGCCAGCAGTAAACTTGGGGGACAGGGGTATTCACCCCTCCACTTT
NA	TRBV30	TRBD2	TRBJ2-1	CAVGPGRALSLYEQFF	TGTGCCGTAGGTCCCGGGAGGGCCCTGTCTCTCTATGAGCAGTTCTTC
NA	TRBV15	TRBD2	TRBJ2-5	CATSQLAGGYQYF	TGTGCCACCAGCCAGTTAGCGGGAGGCTACCAGTACTTC
NA	TRBV7-3	NA	TRBJ1-4	CASSQDGTRNEKLFF	TGTGCCAGCAGCCAGGATGGGACACGCAATGAAAAACTGTTTTTT
NA	TRBV20-1	NA	TRBJ2-5	CSARVGETQYF	TGCAGTGCTAGAGTTGGGGAGACCCAGTACTTC
NA	TRBV18	TRBD2	TRBJ2-7	CASSPGLDIYEQYF	TGTGCCAGCTCACCCGGACTAGATATCTACGAGCAGTACTTC
NA	TRBV19	NA	TRBJ2-5	CASSVRGRGTQYF	TGTGCCAGTAGTGTCAGGGGTAGGGGGACCCAGTACTTC
once	TRBV7-9	NA	TRBJ2-5	CASSLSGAETQYF	TGTGCCAGCAGCTTGTCGGGAGCGGAGACCCAGTACTTC
NA	TRBV7-9	NA	TRBJ2-4	CASSFAGRSNIQYF	TGTGCCAGCAGCTTTGCCGGGAGATCGAACATTCAGTACTTC
NA	TRBV28	NA	TRBJ2-5	CASSFGGGSWTQYF	TGTGCCAGCAGTTTTGGGGGCGGATCGTGGACCCAGTACTTC